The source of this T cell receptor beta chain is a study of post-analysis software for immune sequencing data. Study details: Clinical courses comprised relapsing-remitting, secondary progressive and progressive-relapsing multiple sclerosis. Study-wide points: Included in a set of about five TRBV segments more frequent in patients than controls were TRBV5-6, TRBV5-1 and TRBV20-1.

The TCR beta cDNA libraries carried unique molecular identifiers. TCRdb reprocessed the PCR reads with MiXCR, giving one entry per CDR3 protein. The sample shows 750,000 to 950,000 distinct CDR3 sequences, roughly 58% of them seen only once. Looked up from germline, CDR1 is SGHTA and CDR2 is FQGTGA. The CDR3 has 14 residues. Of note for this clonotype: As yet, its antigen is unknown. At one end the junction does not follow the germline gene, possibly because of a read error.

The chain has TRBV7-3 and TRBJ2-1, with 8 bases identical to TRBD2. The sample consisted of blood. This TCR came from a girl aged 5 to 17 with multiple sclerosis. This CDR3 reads CASSLTSGNNGQFF. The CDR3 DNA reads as TGTGCCAGCAGCTTAACTAGCGGGAACAATGGGCAGTTCTTC. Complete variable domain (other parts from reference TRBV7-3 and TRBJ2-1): GAGVSQTPSNKVTEKGKYVELRCDPISGHTALYWYRQSLGQGPEFLIYFQGTGAADDSGLPNDRFFAVRPEGSVSTLKIQRTERGDSAVYLCASSLTSGNNGQFFGPGTRLTVL.